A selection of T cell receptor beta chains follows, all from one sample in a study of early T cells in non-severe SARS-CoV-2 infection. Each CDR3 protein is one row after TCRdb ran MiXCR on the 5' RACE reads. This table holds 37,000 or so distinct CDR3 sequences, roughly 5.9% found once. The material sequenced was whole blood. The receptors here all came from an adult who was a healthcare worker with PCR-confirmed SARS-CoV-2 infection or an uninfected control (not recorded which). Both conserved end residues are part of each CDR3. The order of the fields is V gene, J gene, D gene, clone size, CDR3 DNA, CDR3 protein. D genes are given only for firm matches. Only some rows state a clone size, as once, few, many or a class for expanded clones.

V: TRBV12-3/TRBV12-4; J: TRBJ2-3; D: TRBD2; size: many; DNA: TGTGCCAGCAGTGGACAGACTAGCGGAGGGGGAGATACGCAGTATTTT; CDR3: CASSGQTSGGGDTQYF
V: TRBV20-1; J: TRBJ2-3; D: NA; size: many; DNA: TGCAGTGCTAGTGGAGCCACAGATACGCAGTATTTT; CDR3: CSASGATDTQYF
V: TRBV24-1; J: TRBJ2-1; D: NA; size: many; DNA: TGTGCCACCAGTTGGAACGGGAATGAGCAGTTCTTC; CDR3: CATSWNGNEQFF
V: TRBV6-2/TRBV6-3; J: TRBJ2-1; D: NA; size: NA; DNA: TGTGCCAGCAGTCCCCGGAGGGTTTACAATGAGCAGTTCTTC; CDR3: CASSPRRVYNEQFF
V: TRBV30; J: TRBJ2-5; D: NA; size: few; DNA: TGTGCCTGGAGTGTATCGTCCCAAGAGACCCAGTACTTC; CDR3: CAWSVSSQETQYF
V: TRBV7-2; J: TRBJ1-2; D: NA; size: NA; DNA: TGTGCCAGCAGCTTAGGGACGTTTAACTATGGCTACACCTTC; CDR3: CASSLGTFNYGYTF
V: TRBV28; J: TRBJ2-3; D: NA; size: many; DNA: TGTGCCAGCAGTTCCCGGGGAGCGGACCGCACAGATACGCAGTATTTT; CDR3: CASSSRGADRTDTQYF
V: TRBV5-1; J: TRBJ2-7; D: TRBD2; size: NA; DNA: TGCGCCAGCAGCTTAGGAGGCGGACTAGCGGAGCACTACGAGCAGTACTTC; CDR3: CASSLGGGLAEHYEQYF
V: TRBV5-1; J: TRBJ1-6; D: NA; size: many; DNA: TGCGCCAGCAGCTTGGCGGGGACAACCTATAATTCACCCCTCCACTTT; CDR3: CASSLAGTTYNSPLHF
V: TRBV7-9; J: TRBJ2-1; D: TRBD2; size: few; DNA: TGTGCCAGCAGCCCCGCCGAGTGGGCAAGCGGGGGTCTCTACAATGAGCAGTTCTTC; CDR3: CASSPAEWASGGLYNEQFF
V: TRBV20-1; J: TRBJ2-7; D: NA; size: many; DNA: TGCAGCGTACAGGCCAGCTCCTACGAGCAGTACTTC; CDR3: CSVQASSYEQYF
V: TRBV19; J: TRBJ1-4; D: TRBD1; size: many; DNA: TGTGCCAGTAGCAACGCCCGCCCCGGGACAGCCTATTTT; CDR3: CASSNARPGTAYF
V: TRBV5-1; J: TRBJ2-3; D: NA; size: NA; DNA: TGCGCCAGCAGCTTTGGGGCTAGCAGTAGCACAGATACGCAGTATTTT; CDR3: CASSFGASSSTDTQYF
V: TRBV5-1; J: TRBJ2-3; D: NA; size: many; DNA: TGCGCCAGCAGTGACAGCGGTTCTAGCACAGATACGCAGTATTTT; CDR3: CASSDSGSSTDTQYF
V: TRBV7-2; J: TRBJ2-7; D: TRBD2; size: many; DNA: TGTGCCAGCAGCTTAGTGGGGACTAGCGGGGGCCTCTCCTACGAGCAGTACTTC; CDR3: CASSLVGTSGGLSYEQYF
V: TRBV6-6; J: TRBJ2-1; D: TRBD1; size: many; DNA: TGTGCCAGCAGTTACCAGGGGACAGACAATGAGCAGTTCTTC; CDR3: CASSYQGTDNEQFF